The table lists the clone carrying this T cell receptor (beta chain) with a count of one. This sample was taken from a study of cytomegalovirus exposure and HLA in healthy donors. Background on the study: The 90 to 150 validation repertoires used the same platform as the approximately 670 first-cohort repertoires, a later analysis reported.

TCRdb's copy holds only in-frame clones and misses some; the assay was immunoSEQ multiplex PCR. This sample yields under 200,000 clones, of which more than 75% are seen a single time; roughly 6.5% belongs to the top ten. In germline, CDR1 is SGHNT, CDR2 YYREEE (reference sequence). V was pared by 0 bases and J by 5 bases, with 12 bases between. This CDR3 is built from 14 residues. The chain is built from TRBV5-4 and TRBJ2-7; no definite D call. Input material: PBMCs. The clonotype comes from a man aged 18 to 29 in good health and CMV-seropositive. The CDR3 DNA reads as TGTGCCAGCAGCTTGGGGGCCCGACCCCACGAGCAGTACTTC. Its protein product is CASSLGARPHEQYF.